This T cell receptor beta chain was obtained from a study of OX40 agonist ivuxolimab in advanced cancers. Germline CDR1 is SGHRS and CDR2 is YFSETQ. The CDR3 is 12 amino acids. V lost 7 bases and J 4 bases, leaving 10 bases between the germline ends. This table comes from immunoSEQ multiplex PCR, and its TCRdb copy is limited to in-frame clones, with some not included. This sample has roughly 92,000 clones, with approximately 80% found just once. The V gene is TRBV5-1, the J gene TRBJ2-3; D is perhaps TRBD2 (5 bases). The sample in question was CD4+ or CD8+ T cells sorted from blood, obtained in a trial of the OX40 agonist ivuxolimab. This TCR was sampled from an adult with an advanced solid tumor such as melanoma, head and neck, liver or kidney cancer. The chain's CDR3 is CASGSLSDTQYF. CDR3 in DNA: TGCGCCAGCGGGAGCCTATCAGATACGCAGTATTTT.